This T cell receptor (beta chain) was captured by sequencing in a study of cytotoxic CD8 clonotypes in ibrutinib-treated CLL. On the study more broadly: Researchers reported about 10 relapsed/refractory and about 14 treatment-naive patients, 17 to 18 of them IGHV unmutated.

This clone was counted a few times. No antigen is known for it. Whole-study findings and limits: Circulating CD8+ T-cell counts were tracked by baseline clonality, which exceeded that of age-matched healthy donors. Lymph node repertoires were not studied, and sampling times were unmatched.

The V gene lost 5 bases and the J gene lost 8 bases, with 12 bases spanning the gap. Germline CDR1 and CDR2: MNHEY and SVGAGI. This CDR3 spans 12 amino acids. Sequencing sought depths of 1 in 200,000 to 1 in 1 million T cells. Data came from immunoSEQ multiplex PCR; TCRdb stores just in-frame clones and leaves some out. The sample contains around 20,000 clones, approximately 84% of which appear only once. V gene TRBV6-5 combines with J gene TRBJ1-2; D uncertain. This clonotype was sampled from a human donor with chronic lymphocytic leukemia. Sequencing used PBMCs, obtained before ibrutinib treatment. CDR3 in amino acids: CASSRSGLGYTF. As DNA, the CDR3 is TGTGCCAGCAGTCGGTCGGGGTTAGGCTACACCTTC.